Presented here are 21 T cell receptor beta chains from one specimen sequenced in a study of CD8 T cells in ankylosing spondylitis. TCRdb processed the 5' RACE reads anew with MiXCR; each CDR3 protein has one entry. The sample carries over 200,000 distinct CDR3 sequences, roughly 10% recorded once. Sequencing was carried out using blood, either unsorted or a sorted T cell fraction (not recorded which). These receptors were taken from a male donor with ankylosing spondylitis or in good health (not recorded which).

In this sample, this clonotype turned up many times. The V and J genes are TRBV24-1 and TRBJ1-1; no clear D. The ends were cut back, 3 bases at V and 7 bases at J, with 14 bases in the middle. The CDR3 sequence is 14 residues long. The germline gives CDR1 KGHDR, CDR2 SFDVKD. CDR3 nucleotide sequence: TGTGCCACCAGTGATCCCTCTAGGACGGATGAAGCTTTCTTT. It translates to CATSDPSRTDEAFF.

The chain is built from TRBV30 and TRBJ2-3; 11 bases are shared with TRBD1. Germline assignment: CDR1 GTSNPN and CDR2 SVGIG (reference sequence). CDR3 length: 15 residues. J gave up 3 bases and V 1 base, and 3 bases lay outside the gene matches. The CDR3 coding sequence is TGTGCCTGGAGTGCGGGACAGGGGGAAACAGATACGCAGTATTTT. Amino acids: CAWSAGQGETDTQYF.

In its sample, this clonotype was seen a few times. The rearrangement uses TRBV7-3 and TRBJ2-5; 7 bases agree with TRBD2. V trimming: 2 bases; J trimming: 1 base; junction bases outside the gene matches: 4. The V gene's germline CDR1 is SGHTA and CDR2 FQGTGA. This CDR3 spans 15 amino acids. The CDR3 sequence: CASSLGGGVQETQYF. The CDR3 bases are TGTGCCAGCAGCTTAGGGGGGGGAGTCCAAGAGACCCAGTACTTC. Full variable domain (remainder filled in from reference TRBV7-3 and TRBJ2-5): GAGVSQTPSNKVTEKGKYVELRCDPISGHTALYWYRQSLGQGPEFLIYFQGTGAADDSGLPNDRFFAVRPEGSVSTLKIQRTERGDSAVYLCASSLGGGVQETQYFGPGTRLLVL.

This clonotype was counted ten times or more. This chain joins TRBV12-3 or TRBV12-4 and TRBJ2-2; no clear D gene. This CDR3 spans 12 amino acids. Trimming cost V 6 bases and J 5 bases, with 7 bases left between them. CDR3 protein: CASSPETGELFF. CDR3 nucleotides: TGTGCCAGCAGCCCTGAGACCGGGGAGCTGTTTTTT.

This clonotype was recorded many times. The rearrangement uses TRBV28 and TRBJ2-7; 9 nucleotides agree with TRBD1. Trimming cost V 5 bases and J 1 base; bases outside gene matches: 12. Germline V gene data show CDR1 as MDHEN and CDR2 as SYDVKM. The length of the CDR3 is 17 residues. CDR3 loop: CASSLLRDRVLSYEQYF. CDR3 DNA sequence: TGTGCCAGCAGTCTCCTCCGGGACAGGGTCCTTTCCTACGAGCAGTACTTC. The full variable domain, rest sourced from reference TRBV28 and TRBJ2-7, is DVKVTQSSRYLVKRTGEKVFLECVQDMDHENMFWYRQDPGLGLRLIYFSYDVKMKEKGDIPEGYSVSREKKERFSLILESASTNQTSMYLCASSLLRDRVLSYEQYFGPGTRLTVT.

The rearrangement joins TRBV7-2 to TRBJ2-2; D unclear. This CDR3 is built from 14 residues. Germline CDR1 and CDR2: SGHTA and FQGNSA. V gave up 1 base and J gave up 9 bases, with 12 bases separating them. The CDR3 reads CASSLGGGSRELFF. DNA for the CDR3: TGTGCCAGCAGCTTAGGGGGTGGAAGCAGGGAGCTGTTTTTT.

This clonotype was counted ten times or more. Written as DNA, the CDR3 is TGCAGTGCTAGACTCCAACGGGACAGGGTCAACGATGAGCAGTTCTTC. This translates into CSARLQRDRVNDEQFF. The chain links TRBV20-1 to TRBJ2-1, with 9 positions matching TRBD1. Germline trimming cut 2 bases from V and 8 bases from J; bases unmatched to any gene: 13. The CDR3 sequence is 16 residues long. The germline V gene has CDR1 DFQATT and CDR2 SNEGSKA (reference sequence).

This clonotype was seen ten or more times. This chain links TRBV20-1 with TRBJ2-1, with a weak D call TRBD2 (7 bases). This CDR3 region has 14 residues. V shed 3 bases and J shed 6 bases, with 15 bases lying between them. Germline loops: CDR1 DFQATT, CDR2 SNEGSKA (reference sequence). In nucleotides, the CDR3 is TGCAGTGCTAGTGGGGGGGGCCGGGGCAATGAGCAGTTCTTC. Protein sequence: CSASGGGRGNEQFF.

The chain recombines TRBV7-8 with TRBJ1-5; D is perhaps TRBD1 (5 bases). Germline CDR1 and CDR2: SGHVS and FQNEAQ. This CDR3 has 16 residues. Between the trimmed V and J ends, which lost 7 bases and 3 bases, there was a span of 19 bases. Here the CDR3 DNA reads TGTGCCAGCACCTCGTCCGCCGGGGGTCACAATCAGCCCCAGCATTTT. This gives the protein CASTSSAGGHNQPQHF. Drawing the rest from reference TRBV7-8 and TRBJ1-5, the complete variable domain is GAGVSQSPRYKVAKRGQDVALRCDPISGHVSLFWYQQALGQGPEFLTYFQNEAQLDKSGLPSDRFFAERPEGSVSTLKIQRTQQEDSAVYLCASTSSAGGHNQPQHFGDGTRLSIL.

Points on this clonotype: A much bigger clone sits one base away, suggesting this may be a read error. The chain uses TRBV29-1 and TRBJ1-1; D remains unclear. The CDR3 sequence is 13 residues long. The germline gives CDR1 SQVTM, CDR2 ANQGSEA. Trimming took 4 bases from V and 5 from J, leaving 14 bases between them. The DNA of the CDR3 is TGCAGCGTTGTAGATATTTGGGAGACTGAAGCTTTCTTT. Protein: CSVVDIWETEAFF.

The chain joins TRBV2 to TRBJ1-3, with D uncertain. The CDR3 spans 14 residues. Germline CDR1 and CDR2: SNHLY and FYNNEI. Trimming shortened V by 6 bases and J by 0 bases, and 9 bases separated the two germline ends. The CDR3 DNA is TGTGCCAGCAGATACTCCGACTCTGGAAACACCATATATTTT. It translates to CASRYSDSGNTIYF.

This clonotype was counted at least ten times. The CDR3 spells CASSFGRSSTDTQYF. CDR3 sequence (DNA): TGTGCCAGCAGTTTTGGGCGGTCTAGCACAGATACGCAGTATTTT. The chain links TRBV12-3 or TRBV12-4 to TRBJ2-3; no reliable D call. V gave up 3 bases and J gave up 0 bases, with 10 bases separating them. The CDR3 runs to 15 residues.

This sequence joins TRBV5-1 and TRBJ2-5; a possible D gene is TRBD2 (6 bases). Germline V CDR1 and CDR2: SGHRS, YFSETQ. V shed 4 bases and J shed 5 bases, with 21 bases lying between them. The CDR3 has 16 residues. The CDR3 nucleotides read TGCGCCAGCAGCCCCGCCCTAGCGACGATTTCGGAGACCCAGTACTTC. It translates to CASSPALATISETQYF. Full variable domain (outside the CDR3, taken from reference TRBV5-1 and TRBJ2-5): KAGVTQTPRYLIKTRGQQVTLSCSPISGHRSVSWYQQTPGQGLQFLFEYFSETQRNKGNFPGRFSGRQFSNSRSEMNVSTLELGDSALYLCASSPALATISETQYFGPGTRLLVL.

This clonotype was counted many times. One end of the junction does not line up with germline, which may come from a read error. The V call is TRBV7-3, the J call TRBJ1-6, with D unresolved. The CDR3 extends over 14 amino acids. CDR1 SGHTA and CDR2 FQGTGA come from the germline V gene. CDR3 coding DNA: TGCGCCAGCAGCTTGGGTACAGATAATTCACCCCTCCACTTT. Protein: CASSLGTDNSPLHF.

This clonotype was detected ten times or more. The CDR3 bases are TGTGCCAGAGCGGGGGGGCGAACAGATACGCAGTATTTT. As protein: CARAGGRTDTQYF. This chain joins TRBV11-2 and TRBJ2-3; the match to TRBD2 covers 10 bases. Germline V lookup: CDR1 SGHAT, CDR2 FQNNGV. This CDR3 is 13 amino acids long. With V trimmed by 9 bases and J by 3 bases, 3 bases remained unmatched.

The chain combines TRBV3-1 with TRBJ2-2, with D possibly TRBD1 on 5 matching bases. CDR1 is LGHDT, CDR2 YNNKEL, per germline (reference sequence). The V and J ends lost 0 bases and 6 bases respectively, with 17 bases between them. There are 17 residues in the CDR3. This CDR3 reads CASSQEVFQGNPGELFF. CDR3 bases: TGTGCCAGCAGCCAAGAAGTGTTCCAGGGTAACCCCGGGGAGCTGTTTTTT.

There are many counts of this clonotype. The chain joins TRBV5-4 to TRBJ1-5; TRBD1 aligns across 9 bases. This CDR3 spans 19 amino acids. V was pared by 0 bases and J by 0 bases, with 10 bases of the junction left unmatched. The germline CDR1 and CDR2 sequences are SGHNT and YYREEE (reference sequence). The CDR3 loop is CASSLGTGTGPGSNQPQHF. CDR3 coding DNA: TGTGCCAGCAGCTTGGGAACGGGGACAGGGCCGGGTAGCAATCAGCCCCAGCATTTT.

In this sample, this clonotype turned up many times. This chain uses TRBV25-1 with TRBJ2-3; D gene ambiguous. This CDR3 is 14 amino acids long. From germline, CDR1 is MGHDK and CDR2 SYGVNS. Trimming shortened V by 4 bases and J by 0 bases, and 8 bases separated the two germline ends. The CDR3 DNA follows: TGTGCCAGCAGTGGCTTAACTAGCACAGATACGCAGTATTTT. It codes for CASSGLTSTDTQYF. Based on the CDR3 plus reference TRBV25-1 and TRBJ2-3, the full variable domain is EADIYQTPRYLVIGTGKKITLECSQTMGHDKMYWYQQDPGMELHLIHYSYGVNSTEKGDLSSESTVSRIRTEHFPLTLESARPSHTSQYLCASSGLTSTDTQYFGPGTRLTVL.

CDR3 DNA: TGTGCCAGCAGTACCCAGAACAGGGGGCCGTACACTGAAGCTTTCTTT. Protein sequence: CASSTQNRGPYTEAFF. The V and J genes are TRBV6-1 and TRBJ1-1; 9 positions match TRBD1. Germline assignment: CDR1 MNHNS and CDR2 SASEGT. Trimming removed 5 bases from V and 3 bases from J; junction bases left unmatched: 10. CDR3 length equals 16 residues.

This clonotype was seen only a few times. V and J are TRBV7-8 and TRBJ2-7, with no clear D. The ends were cut back, 0 bases at V and 0 bases at J, with 6 bases in the middle. The length of the CDR3 is 14 residues. CDR1 SGHVS and CDR2 FQNEAQ come from the germline V gene. CDR3 coding DNA: TGTGCCAGCAGCTTAGCTCCTCTCTCCTACGAGCAGTACTTC. Translation: CASSLAPLSYEQYF. The variable domain in full, completed from reference TRBV7-8 and TRBJ2-7, reads GAGVSQSPRYKVAKRGQDVALRCDPISGHVSLFWYQQALGQGPEFLTYFQNEAQLDKSGLPSDRFFAERPEGSVSTLKIQRTQQEDSAVYLCASSLAPLSYEQYFGPGTRLTVT.

In its sample, this clonotype was seen a few times. The chain uses TRBV20-1 and TRBJ2-2; no reliable D call. V was pared by 5 bases and J by 1 base, with 8 bases between. The CDR3 contains 13 residues. Germline V CDR1 and CDR2: DFQATT, SNEGSKA (reference sequence). CDR3 residues: CSAFIMNTGELFF. The CDR3 DNA reads TGCAGTGCTTTCATAATGAACACCGGGGAGCTGTTTTTT.